The entry below gives a single T cell receptor beta chain sequence along with its context. This record comes from a study of T cell clonotyping in hematopoietic cell transplantation. Libraries were prepared by immunoSEQ multiplex PCR; TCRdb keeps only in-frame clonotypes and omits some of them. Of 7,200 or so clones listed, about 89% are singletons. CDR3 length: 13 amino acids. Germline V gene data show CDR1 as SGHNT and CDR2 as YYREEE (reference sequence). Trimming pared 2 bases from V and 8 bases from J, leaving 10 bases between. Sequencing used PBMCs, obtained 30 days after allogeneic stem cell transplant. This TCR derives from a female patient aged 50 to 65 who had an allogeneic stem cell transplant from an unrelated donor, so the T cells may come from the graft donor. Some clones in this sample may be carry-over from other donors' samples. The chain has TRBV5-4 and TRBJ1-4; D remains unclear. The DNA for the CDR3 is TGTGCCAGCAGCTTAAAGGGTAACGAAAAACTGTTTTTT. Amino acids: CASSLKGNEKLFF.